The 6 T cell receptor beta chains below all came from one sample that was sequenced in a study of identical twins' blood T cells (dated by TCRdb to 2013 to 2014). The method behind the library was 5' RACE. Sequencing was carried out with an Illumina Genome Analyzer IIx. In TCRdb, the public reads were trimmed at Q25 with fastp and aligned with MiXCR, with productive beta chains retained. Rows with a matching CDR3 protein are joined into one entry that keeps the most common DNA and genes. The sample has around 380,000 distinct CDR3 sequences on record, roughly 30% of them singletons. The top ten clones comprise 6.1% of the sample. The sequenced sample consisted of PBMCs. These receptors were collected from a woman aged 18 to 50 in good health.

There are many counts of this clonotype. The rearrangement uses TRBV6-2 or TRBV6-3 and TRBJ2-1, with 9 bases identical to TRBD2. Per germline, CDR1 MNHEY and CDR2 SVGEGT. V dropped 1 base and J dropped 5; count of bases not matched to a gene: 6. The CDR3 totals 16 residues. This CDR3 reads CASSYFGTSLNNEQFF. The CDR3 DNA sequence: TGTGCCAGCAGTTACTTCGGGACTAGCCTCAACAATGAGCAGTTCTTC.

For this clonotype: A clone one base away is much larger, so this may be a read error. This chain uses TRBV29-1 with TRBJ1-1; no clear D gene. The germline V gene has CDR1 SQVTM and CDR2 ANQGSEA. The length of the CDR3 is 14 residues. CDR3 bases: TGCAGCGTTGAAGTGTGGGGTAAACACACTGAATCTTTCTTT. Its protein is CSVEVWGKHTESFF.

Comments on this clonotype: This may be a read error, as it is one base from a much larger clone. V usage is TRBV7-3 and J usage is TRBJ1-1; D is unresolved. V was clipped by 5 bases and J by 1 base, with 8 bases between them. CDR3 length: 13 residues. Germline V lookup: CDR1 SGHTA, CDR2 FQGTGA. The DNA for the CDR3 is TGTGCCAGCAGCGCCCAACCGAACACTGAAGCTTTCTTT. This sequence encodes CASSAQPNTEAFF.

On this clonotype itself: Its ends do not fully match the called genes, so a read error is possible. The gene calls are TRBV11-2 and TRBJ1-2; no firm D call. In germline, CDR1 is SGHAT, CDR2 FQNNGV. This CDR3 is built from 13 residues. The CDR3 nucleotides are TGTGTCAGCAGCTACATGGACGGCCTTTTCGGGACCTTC. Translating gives CVSSYMDGLFGTF.

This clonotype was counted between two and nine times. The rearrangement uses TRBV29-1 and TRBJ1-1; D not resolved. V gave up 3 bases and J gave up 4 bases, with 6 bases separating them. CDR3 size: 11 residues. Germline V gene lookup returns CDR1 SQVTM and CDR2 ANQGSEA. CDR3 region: CSVEGPTEAFF. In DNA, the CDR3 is TGCAGCGTTGAGGGCCCCACTGAAGCTTTCTTT.

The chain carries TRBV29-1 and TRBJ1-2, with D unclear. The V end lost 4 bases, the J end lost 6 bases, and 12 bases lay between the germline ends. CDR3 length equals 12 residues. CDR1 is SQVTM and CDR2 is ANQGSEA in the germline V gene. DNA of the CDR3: TGCAGCGTTGTTACAGTCTTGAATGGCTACACCTTC. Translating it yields CSVVTVLNGYTF. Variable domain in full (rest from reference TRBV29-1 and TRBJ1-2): SAVISQKPSRDICQRGTSLTIQCQVDSQVTMMFWYRQQPGQSLTLIATANQGSEATYESGFVIDKFPISRPNLTFSTLTVSNMSPEDSSIYLCSVVTVLNGYTFGSGTRLTVV.